Shown below are 8 T cell receptor beta chains from a single sample sequenced in a study of cytomegalovirus exposure and HLA in healthy donors. 13 Jbeta primers and 60 Vbeta primers were used for the PCR. Sequencing was performed with immunoSEQ multiplex PCR; in TCRdb, only in-frame clones are kept and a portion is missing. The sample includes some 70,000 clones. The sequencing sample was made of PBMCs. The receptors shown here come from a man in his forties in good health and CMV-seronegative.

The chain uses TRBV28 and TRBJ2-2; no reliable D call. The CDR3 extends over 14 amino acids. Germline CDR1 MDHEN, CDR2 SYDVKM. Trimming shortened V by 4 bases and J by 0 bases, and 6 bases separated the two germline ends. CDR3 nucleotides: TGTGCCAGCAGTTCCCCTTCGAACACCGGGGAGCTGTTTTTT. Translated: CASSSPSNTGELFF.

The chain couples TRBV28 to TRBJ1-1, with 7 positions matching TRBD1. The CDR3 runs 14 residues. Germline CDR1 reads MDHEN; CDR2 reads SYDVKM. V dropped 6 bases and J dropped 2; count of bases not matched to a gene: 6. For the CDR3, the DNA is TGTGCCAGCAGCGCCAACAGGGGAAACACTGAAGCTTTCTTT. Translating it yields CASSANRGNTEAFF.

J is TRBJ1-2 and V is TRBV28, with TRBD1 identical over 8 bases. The CDR3 is 16 amino acids. Germline assignment: CDR1 MDHEN and CDR2 SYDVKM. The V gene end was trimmed by 4 bases and the J gene end by 4 bases; junction bases not matched to a gene: 11. CDR3 sequence reads: CASSSPAGGDSYGYTF. CDR3 nucleotides: TGTGCCAGCAGTTCCCCAGCAGGGGGCGATAGCTATGGCTACACCTTC.

The rearrangement joins TRBV6-5 to TRBJ1-5, with 11 bases matching TRBD1. Germline V gene sequence: CDR1 MNHEY, CDR2 SVGAGI. Losses at the gene ends were 6 bases for V and 6 bases for J; bases not matched to a gene: 7. This CDR3 has 15 amino acids. CDR3 in amino acids: CASSTDRGRGQPQHF. Here the CDR3 DNA reads TGTGCCAGCAGCACGGACAGGGGGCGAGGTCAGCCCCAGCATTTT.

The chain combines TRBV5-4 with TRBJ1-2; D is perhaps TRBD1 (5 bases). Between the trimmed V and J ends, which lost 0 bases and 4 bases, there was a span of 13 bases. This CDR3 spans 15 amino acids. In germline, CDR1 is SGHNT, CDR2 YYREEE (reference sequence). The CDR3, as DNA: TGTGCCAGCAGCTTGGAGTGGGGGGTTGCCTATGGCTACACCTTC. Amino acids: CASSLEWGVAYGYTF.

The gene calls are TRBV10-3 and TRBJ2-7; 8 bases are a match to TRBD1. The CDR3 runs to 13 residues. The V gene's germline CDR1 is ENHRY and CDR2 SYGVKD. V lost 11 bases, J lost 2 bases, and 8 bases stayed unmatched. CDR3 residues: CAVSGTGTYEQYF. The CDR3, as DNA: TGTGCCGTGTCCGGGACAGGCACCTACGAGCAGTACTTC.

The gene calls are TRBV5-4 and TRBJ2-1, with TRBD2 identical over 13 bases. Per germline, CDR1 SGHNT and CDR2 YYREEE (reference sequence). Trimming removed 5 bases from V and 8 bases from J; junction bases left unmatched: 7. CDR3 length equals 15 residues. Here the CDR3 DNA reads TGTGCCAGCAGTCCCGGGACTAGCGGGGTCTATGAGCAGTTCTTC. Its protein product is CASSPGTSGVYEQFF. Based on the CDR3 plus reference TRBV5-4 and TRBJ2-1, the full variable domain is ETGVTQSPTHLIKTRGQQVTLRCSSQSGHNTVSWYQQALGQGPQFIFQYYREEENGRGNFPPRFSGLQFPNYSSELNVNALELDDSALYLCASSPGTSGVYEQFFGPGTRLTVL.

This chain connects TRBV20-1 to TRBJ1-2; a weak D match, TRBD1 (5 bases). This CDR3 is built from 11 residues. Trimming pared 6 bases from V and 4 bases from J, leaving 9 bases between. Germline CDR1 DFQATT, CDR2 SNEGSKA (reference sequence). The CDR3 sequence is CSAGHGYGYTF. In DNA, the CDR3 is TGCAGTGCCGGACACGGCTATGGCTACACCTTC.